A selection of T cell receptor beta chains follows, all from one sample in a study of cytomegalovirus exposure and HLA in healthy donors. Profiling relied on immunoSEQ multiplex PCR, and the TCRdb table lists in-frame clones only, not all of them. In the table there are about 190,000 clones, just under 75% of which are singletons. Sequenced input: PBMCs. The receptor source for this set is a young man in good health and CMV-seropositive. CDR3s include the opening cysteine and the closing phenylalanine or tryptophan. The order of the fields is D gene, V gene, J gene, clone size, CDR3 length, CDR3 DNA, CDR3 protein. The D gene is left open where the match is weak. A row's size may be missing; if present it is once, few, many or a size class.

NA	TRBV27	TRBJ1-1	few	14	TGTGCCAGTTCACGAAGCTTCATGAACACTGAAGCTTTCTTT	CASSRSFMNTEAFF
NA	TRBV29-1	TRBJ1-2	once	13	TGCAGCGTCACCGGGGGGGAGGCGGATGGCTACACCTTC	CSVTGGEADGYTF
TRBD2	TRBV28	TRBJ2-1	NA	16	TGTGCCAGCAGTTTATTGGTTAGCGGGGGAGGTTTTGAGCAGTTCTTC	CASSLLVSGGGFEQFF
TRBD2	TRBV4-2	TRBJ2-1	NA	15	TGTGCCAGCAGCCACGGGACTAGCGGGAGAAATGAGCAGTTCTTC	CASSHGTSGRNEQFF
NA	TRBV11-1	TRBJ1-1	NA	16	TGTGCCAGCGCTCTGGACCCCATGACAGGAGCGGTCAGGGCTTTCTTT	CASALDPMTGAVRAFF
TRBD1	TRBV5-1	TRBJ1-2	once	14	TGCGCCAGCAGGATGACAGGGGATCAAGGGGGCTACACCTTC	CASRMTGDQGGYTF
TRBD2	TRBV5-1	TRBJ2-1	few	16	TGCGCCAGCAGCTTCTTGACACTAGCGGGGAACAATGAGCAGTTCTTC	CASSFLTLAGNNEQFF
TRBD1	TRBV9	TRBJ1-5	NA	14	TGTGCCAGCAGCGTTACAGGGGGCGGTCAGCCCCAGCATTTT	CASSVTGGGQPQHF
NA	TRBV5-6	TRBJ1-2	NA	13	TGTGCCAGCAGCTTACAGGAATACTATGGCTACACCTTC	CASSLQEYYGYTF
TRBD1	TRBV28	TRBJ1-1	NA	14	TGTGCCAGCAGTCCCACAGGGGTGAACACTGAAGCTTTCTTT	CASSPTGVNTEAFF
TRBD1	TRBV9	TRBJ1-1	NA	15	TGTGCCAGCAGCGAGACAGGGGGCCTGAACACTGAAGCTTTCTTT	CASSETGGLNTEAFF
TRBD1	TRBV7-2	TRBJ2-1	NA	17	TGTGCCAGCAGCTTAGGAGCCGGACAGGGCCTTCCCAATGAGCAGTTCTTC	CASSLGAGQGLPNEQFF
NA	TRBV2	TRBJ2-3	NA	15	TGTGCCAGCAGTGCGGGACGGGGGTGGATAGATACGCAGTATTTT	CASSAGRGWIDTQYF
NA	TRBV30	TRBJ1-2	few	12	TGTGCCTGGAGGCCAGTAGCAGGGGGCTACACCTTC	CAWRPVAGGYTF
NA	TRBV28	TRBJ2-7	NA	14	TGTGCCAGCAGCTACTACACCGTGGGCTACGAGCAGTACTTC	CASSYYTVGYEQYF
TRBD2	TRBV7-8	TRBJ2-2	NA	16	TGTGCCAGCAGCTACCGGGGGGGGACCTCGCCCGGGGAGCTGTTTTTT	CASSYRGGTSPGELFF
TRBD1	TRBV9	TRBJ2-2	once	16	TGTGCCAGCAGCGTAGGAAACAGGGGTGCTACCGGGGAGCTGTTTTTT	CASSVGNRGATGELFF
TRBD1	TRBV7-6	TRBJ1-6	NA	15	TGTGCCAGCAGCTTAGGGACAGGGACCAATTCACCCCTCCACTTT	CASSLGTGTNSPLHF
TRBD2	TRBV5-1	TRBJ2-3	NA	16	TGCGCCAGCAGTAGCGGACTAGCGGGAGCCTCAGATACGCAGTATTTT	CASSSGLAGASDTQYF
TRBD1	TRBV5-1	TRBJ2-1	once	13	TGCGCCAGCGGACAGGGGACCTTGAATGAGCAGTTCTTC	CASGQGTLNEQFF
NA	TRBV12-5	TRBJ2-3	NA	12	TGTGCTAGTGGTTCCACCGGGATTACGCAGTATTTT	CASGSTGITQYF
TRBD2	TRBV27	TRBJ2-7	NA	14	TGTGCCAGCAGTCACCCCGGGACTACCTACGAGCAGTACTTC	CASSHPGTTYEQYF
TRBD1	TRBV6-5	TRBJ1-1	NA	15	TGTGCCAGCAGTTGGCGGACAGGGGGCACGACTGAAGCTTTCTTT	CASSWRTGGTTEAFF
NA	TRBV6-1	TRBJ2-2	NA	15	TGTGCCAGCAGTGAACATCTAGCGAACACCGGGGAGCTGTTTTTT	CASSEHLANTGELFF
NA	TRBV6-5	TRBJ2-3	few	15	TGTGCCAGCAGTTTCGCCGGGACTCCCGGAGATACGCAGTATTTT	CASSFAGTPGDTQYF
NA	TRBV10-2	TRBJ1-2	NA	14	TGCGCCAGCAGTGAGTCGCGGACAGCCTATGGCTACACCTTC	CASSESRTAYGYTF
NA	TRBV5-1	TRBJ2-7	once	14	TGCGCCAGCAGCTTCCAGGACAGTGCCTACGAGCAGTACTTC	CASSFQDSAYEQYF
NA	TRBV6-1	TRBJ1-2	NA	12	TGTGCCACACGTCGATCGGGGGGCGGCTACACCTTC	CATRRSGGGYTF
NA	TRBV7-8	TRBJ2-5	NA	15	TGTGCCAGCAGCTTAGCTCGGGGATCAGTAGAGACCCAGTACTTC	CASSLARGSVETQYF
TRBD2	TRBV7-2	TRBJ2-2	NA	17	TGTGCCAGCAGCCCCGCCGGGGCTAGCGGGGGGACCGGGGAGCTGTTTTTT	CASSPAGASGGTGELFF
NA	TRBV2	TRBJ2-6	NA	15	TGTGCCAGCAGGCGAGGGAGCTCTGGGGCCAACGTCCTGACTTTC	CASRRGSSGANVLTF
NA	TRBV2	TRBJ1-1	NA	13	TGTGCCAGCAGCGGTATACTGAACACTGAAGCTTTCTTT	CASSGILNTEAFF
NA	TRBV19	TRBJ1-5	few	14	TGTGCCAGTAGTACCGCAGTATTCAATCAGCCCCAGCATTTT	CASSTAVFNQPQHF
NA	TRBV19	TRBJ2-3	few	13	TGTGCCAGTAGTGCGGTAGCGATAGATACGCAGTATTTT	CASSAVAIDTQYF
NA	TRBV7-9	TRBJ2-5	few	13	TGTGCCAGCAGCACTGCGGGCAAAGAGACCCAGTACTTC	CASSTAGKETQYF
TRBD1	TRBV9	TRBJ2-3	NA	17	TGTGCCAGCAGCGTAGCTAGTTGGGACAGTGGCACAGATACGCAGTATTTT	CASSVASWDSGTDTQYF
NA	TRBV7-2	TRBJ1-1	NA	15	TGTGCCAGCAGCTTAAACAGGTACATGAACACTGAAGCTTTCTTT	CASSLNRYMNTEAFF
TRBD1	TRBV6-5	TRBJ1-1	few	14	TGTGCCAGCAGTTACCAGGGGGCGAACACTGAAGCTTTCTTT	CASSYQGANTEAFF
TRBD2	TRBV15	TRBJ2-1	NA	15	TGTGCCACCAGCACCAGACTAGCCTCCTACAATGAGCAGTTCTTC	CATSTRLASYNEQFF
NA	TRBV11-2	TRBJ2-3	NA	14	TGTGCCAGCAGCCCCGGCGACTACCTAGATACGCAGTATTTT	CASSPGDYLDTQYF
NA	TRBV28	TRBJ2-6	NA	17	TGTGCCAGTGGACCGGGACAACGTTACTCTGGGGCCAACGTCCTGACTTTC	CASGPGQRYSGANVLTF
NA	TRBV5-4	TRBJ2-6	NA	15	TGTGCCAGCAGTTCCAAACACCCTGGGGCCAACGTCCTGACTTTC	CASSSKHPGANVLTF